The 15 T cell receptor beta chains below were found in one sample sequenced in a study of regulatory T cells in long-lasting Graves disease (TCRdb year 2021). The intended sense of this specimen's time point label: newly diagnosed GD, antithyroid drugs for less than 3 months. RNA was extracted from PBMCs in TRIzol for both TCR sequencing and RNA sequencing. The library was prepared using multiplex PCR. Data came from an Illumina HiSeq 4000. TCR beta libraries were built with iRepertoire HTBI primers and Arm-PCR amplification of CDR3 regions. Clones were called with MiXCR by TCRdb after fastp trimmed the public reads at Q25, and only in-frame beta chains were retained. Rows matching on CDR3 protein sequence are summarized as one entry with the most common DNA and genes. In this sample the table shows a few hundred thousand distinct CDR3 sequences, 20% to 25% of which occur a single time. Clones ranked in the top ten supply more than 11% of the sample.

The source material was peripheral blood mononuclear cells (PBMCs), sampled at new diagnosis, from a patient treated with antithyroid drugs. These receptors were obtained from a female donor with Graves disease.

The CDR3 protein is CASRPGRDSLTTGGEQYF. In nucleotides, the CDR3 is TGCGCCAGCAGACCCGGCCGGGACAGCCTAACAACAGGAGGCGAGCAGTACTTC. The genes are TRBV5-1 and TRBJ2-7, with 7 positions matching TRBD1. Looked up from germline, CDR1 is SGHRS and CDR2 is YFSETQ. The CDR3 runs 18 residues. Trimming removed 5 bases from V and 6 bases from J; junction bases left unmatched: 23.

This clonotype was observed many times. V gene TRBV19 combines with J gene TRBJ1-2; D is unresolved. Per the germline V gene, CDR1 is LNHDA and CDR2 is SQIVND (reference sequence). The length of the CDR3 is 15 residues. V was clipped by 7 bases and J by 8 bases, with 23 bases between them. CDR3 in DNA: TGTGCCAGTACCCGACTCGGACCCTCACGGACGGGCTACACCTTC. Translating it yields CASTRLGPSRTGYTF.

This clonotype was detected many times. The chain carries TRBV7-2 and TRBJ2-7, with 7 positions matching TRBD2. V lost 2 bases, J lost 1 base, and 2 bases stayed unmatched. The CDR3 consists of 14 residues. Germline CDR1 and CDR2: SGHTA and FQGNSA. This CDR3 reads CASSLKRGSYEQYF. DNA for the CDR3: TGTGCCAGCAGCTTAAAGCGGGGATCCTACGAGCAGTACTTC.

This clonotype was recorded once. Given a much more abundant clone one base away, this may be a read error. The chain carries TRBV9 and TRBJ2-3; D is perhaps TRBD2 (6 bases). Germline V gene lookup returns CDR1 SGDLS and CDR2 YYNGEE. V gave up 4 bases and J gave up 2 bases, with 17 bases separating them. The CDR3 covers 16 residues. The CDR3 is CASSLSGKAYTDTQYF. CDR3 sequence (DNA): TGTGCCAGCAGCCTTAGCGGAAAGGCCTACACAGATACGCAGTATTTT.

The chain has TRBV6-1 and TRBJ2-2; 7 bases align to TRBD1. The V segment lost 6 bases and the J segment 7 bases; nucleotides outside the gene matches: 11. The CDR3 runs to 15 residues. Germline CDR1 reads MNHNS; CDR2 reads SASEGT. Written as DNA, the CDR3 is TGTGCCAGCAGCAAGGGGGCAGTAGCAGGCGGGGAGCTGTTTTTT. Its translation is CASSKGAVAGGELFF.

This clonotype was observed many times. This chain joins TRBV10-3 and TRBJ1-2; D remains ambiguous. V shed 8 bases and J shed 8 bases, with 18 bases lying between them. CDR3 length: 13 amino acids. The germline gives CDR1 ENHRY, CDR2 SYGVKD. In DNA, the CDR3 is TGTGCCATCGGGAGACGCGAGGGAGGCGGCTACACCTTC. Translating it yields CAIGRREGGGYTF.

This clonotype has ten or more counts. One junction end disagrees with the germline gene, perhaps due to a read error. The chain couples TRBV5-1 to TRBJ2-5, with 14 bases that match TRBD2. CDR1 SGHRS and CDR2 YFSETQ come from the germline V gene. The CDR3 loop spans 16 amino acids. For the CDR3, the DNA is TGTGCCAGCAGCCTCGGACTAGCGGGGGGAAAAGAGACCCAGTACTTC. It encodes CASSLGLAGGKETQYF.

This clonotype was seen many times. This chain uses TRBV11-2 with TRBJ1-1; maybe TRBD1 (6 bases). CDR1 and CDR2 from the germline V gene are SGHAT and FQNNGV. This CDR3 comprises 14 residues. The germline V and J ends were trimmed by 5 bases and 4 bases, with 14 bases remaining between them. DNA of the CDR3: TGTGCCAGCAGCCTCCGACAGGAGATCACTGAAGCTTTCTTT. The encoded protein is CASSLRQEITEAFF. Full variable domain (rest looked up from reference TRBV11-2 and TRBJ1-1): EAGVAQSPRYKIIEKRQSVAFWCNPISGHATLYWYQQILGQGPKLLIQFQNNGVVDDSQLPKDRFSAERLKGVDSTLKIQPAKLEDSAVYLCASSLRQEITEAFFGQGTRLTVV.

In its sample, this clonotype was seen many times. The rearrangement joins TRBV19 to TRBJ2-3; 7 nucleotides agree with TRBD2. The CDR3 consists of 16 residues. Unmatched junction bases numbered 16, after V lost 10 bases and J lost 3 bases. Germline CDR1 LNHDA, CDR2 SQIVND (reference sequence). CDR3 sequence (DNA): TGTGCCACTAAGTCCACCACTAGCGAGAGGACAGATACGCAGTATTTT. Protein sequence: CATKSTTSERTDTQYF.

This clonotype was seen only a few times. Being one base from a much bigger clone, this may be a read error. The chain has TRBV30 and TRBJ1-2, with D maybe TRBD1 (5 bases). Trimming left V 2 bases short and J 4 bases short, with 17 bases between. CDR1 and CDR2 (germline): GTSNPN, SVGIG (reference sequence). This CDR3 is 15 amino acids long. CDR3 sequence (DNA): TGTGCCTGGAGTCCCTCGGGGGGGAGAAGCTATGGCTACACCTTC. The encoded protein is CAWSPSGGRSYGYTF.

The sample holds many counts of this clonotype. The V and J genes are TRBV4-3 and TRBJ2-3; maybe TRBD2 (6 bases). Trimming pared 0 bases from V and 1 base from J, leaving 14 bases between. Germline V gives CDR1 LGHNA, CDR2 YSLEER. The CDR3 has 17 residues. The CDR3: CASSQDGSGSRTDTQYF. In DNA form, the CDR3 reads TGCGCCAGCAGCCAAGACGGCAGCGGGTCTCGCACAGATACGCAGTATTTT.

Notes on this clonotype: This may be a read error: a much more frequent sequence differs by one nucleotide. The V gene is TRBV24-1, the J gene TRBJ2-3; D is undetermined. Germline loops: CDR1 KGHDR, CDR2 SFDVKD. This CDR3 has 13 amino acids. This CDR3 reads CATGDANTDTQYF. The CDR3 bases are TGTGCCACCGGTGATGCAAACACAGATACGCAGTATTTT.

This clonotype was counted at least ten times. The rearrangement uses TRBV6-1 and TRBJ2-7; TRBD1 matches at 8 bases. CDR3 size: 12 residues. Germline V CDR1 and CDR2: MNHNS, SASEGT. V gave up 8 bases and J gave up 2 bases; unmatched junction bases: 2. The DNA for the CDR3 is TGTGCCAGCCGACAGGGGCCCTACGAGCAGTACTTC. Its translation: CASRQGPYEQYF.

V is TRBV5-1 and J is TRBJ1-1; TRBD1 matches at 11 bases. The V segment lost 2 bases and the J segment 1 base; nucleotides outside the gene matches: 4. Germline CDR1 SGHRS, CDR2 YFSETQ. This CDR3 is built from 16 residues. CDR3 amino acids: CASSFFGQGANTEAFF. DNA for the CDR3: TGCGCCAGCAGCTTTTTTGGACAGGGGGCGAACACTGAAGCTTTCTTT. Complete variable domain (other parts from reference TRBV5-1 and TRBJ1-1): KAGVTQTPRYLIKTRGQQVTLSCSPISGHRSVSWYQQTPGQGLQFLFEYFSETQRNKGNFPGRFSGRQFSNSRSEMNVSTLELGDSALYLCASSFFGQGANTEAFFGQGTRLTVV.

This clonotype was found many times. J is TRBJ1-5 and V is TRBV12-3 or TRBV12-4; TRBD1 aligns across 7 bases. The CDR3 spans 13 residues. After removal of 6 bases from V and 4 bases from J, the junction contained 3 bases not matched to a gene. The CDR3 protein is CASRGQSNQPQHF. Here the CDR3 DNA reads TGTGCCAGCAGGGGACAGAGTAATCAGCCCCAGCATTTT.